The 27 T cell receptor beta chains reported below all come from one sample, sequenced in a study of T cells after yellow fever vaccination. TCRdb re-derived calls from the 5' RACE reads in MiXCR, one entry per CDR3 protein. The table has 150,000 to 200,000 distinct CDR3 sequences, around 10% seen once. The starting material was CD8+ T cells sorted from PBMCs, obtained 15 days after the yellow fever booster vaccination. The receptors stem from a man aged 18 to 29 who received the YFV17D yellow fever vaccine.

The sample holds a few counts of this clonotype. The chain joins TRBV6-2 or TRBV6-3 to TRBJ2-1; possible D gene TRBD1, 7 bases. The V end lost 2 bases, the J end lost 8 bases, and 10 bases lay between the germline ends. Looked up from germline, CDR1 is MNHEY and CDR2 is SVGEGT. This CDR3 is 13 amino acids long. Here the CDR3 reads CASSYGGGDEQFF. In DNA form, the CDR3 reads TGTGCCAGCAGTTACGGAGGGGGCGATGAGCAGTTCTTC.

In this sample, this clonotype turned up many times. V usage is TRBV7-9 and J usage is TRBJ2-5; weak D call: TRBD2 (5 bases). V dropped 5 bases and J dropped 3 bases, with 13 bases sitting between them. Looked up from germline, CDR1 is SEHNR and CDR2 is FQNEAQ (reference sequence). CDR3 length: 14 amino acids. CDR3 DNA sequence: TGTGCCAGCAGCCCGCCGACTACCGAAGAGACCCAGTACTTC. As protein: CASSPPTTEETQYF.

The gene calls are TRBV6-2 or TRBV6-3 and TRBJ1-5; the match to TRBD1 covers 11 bases. Germline values: CDR1 MNHEY, CDR2 SVGEGT. V trimming: 0 bases; J trimming: 4 bases; junction bases outside the gene matches: 5. This CDR3 comprises 17 residues. The CDR3 sequence is CASSYSDRGRGNQPQHF. In DNA, the CDR3 is TGTGCCAGCAGTTACTCGGACAGGGGGCGAGGGAATCAGCCCCAGCATTTT.

This clonotype appeared a few times. The genes are TRBV9 and TRBJ1-3, with 7 nucleotides matching TRBD1. This CDR3 contains 15 residues. Germline CDR1 is SGDLS and CDR2 is YYNGEE. Losses at the gene ends were 3 bases for V and 4 bases for J; bases not matched to a gene: 7. CDR3 sequence (DNA): TGTGCCAGCAGCGCGCGAGCGGGACAGGGAAACACCATATATTTT. Amino acids: CASSARAGQGNTIYF.

This clonotype was detected only a few times. The V gene is TRBV5-6, the J gene TRBJ2-3, with TRBD1 as a possible D gene (7 bases). The germline V gene has CDR1 SGHDT and CDR2 YYEEEE. The CDR3 runs to 17 residues. Trimming cost V 0 bases and J 2 bases, with 16 bases left between them. The CDR3 protein is CASSLAGGQWLTDTQYF. The CDR3 DNA follows: TGTGCCAGCAGCTTGGCCGGGGGACAGTGGCTCACAGATACGCAGTATTTT.

The genes are TRBV4-1 and TRBJ2-1, with D unresolved. The ends were cut back, 0 bases at V and 9 bases at J, with 9 bases in the middle. This CDR3 contains 13 residues. Germline CDR1 reads MGHRA; CDR2 reads YSYEKL. CDR3 loop: CASSQDARSEQFF. The DNA of the CDR3 is TGCGCCAGCAGCCAAGACGCCCGGTCTGAGCAGTTCTTC.

This clonotype has a count of ten or more. The chain combines TRBV29-1 with TRBJ2-7; D gene uncertain. The V gene lost 5 bases and the J gene lost 4 bases, with 6 bases spanning the gap. CDR3 length: 10 amino acids. Germline V gene sequence: CDR1 SQVTM, CDR2 ANQGSEA. DNA for the CDR3: TGCAGCGTTCTTTCTTACGAGCAGTACTTC. Translation: CSVLSYEQYF.

The rearrangement joins TRBV7-2 to TRBJ2-7; no clear D. This CDR3 is built from 12 residues. The germline V and J ends were trimmed by 8 bases and 2 bases, with 10 bases remaining between them. Per germline, CDR1 SGHTA and CDR2 FQGNSA. CDR3 nucleotides: TGTGCCAGCGGGCGCGAGACCTACGAGCAGTACGTC. It is translated as CASGRETYEQYV.

The chain carries TRBV2 and TRBJ2-7; D tentatively reads TRBD1 or TRBD2 (5 bases each). The CDR3 is made up of 13 amino acids. V lost 6 bases and J 0 bases, leaving 9 bases between the germline ends. Per the germline V gene, CDR1 is SNHLY and CDR2 is FYNNEI. The CDR3 reads CASRGDASYEQYF. The CDR3 DNA sequence: TGTGCCAGCAGAGGGGACGCCTCCTACGAGCAGTACTTC.

This clonotype was seen ten or more times. This sequence joins TRBV12-5 and TRBJ2-7; no clear D gene. Per the germline V gene, CDR1 is LGHNT and CDR2 is FRNRAP. Trimming stripped 1 base from V and 6 bases from J, with 7 bases between. The CDR3 spans 12 residues. CDR3 protein: CASGLGGGEQYF. CDR3 coding DNA: TGTGCTAGTGGTTTGGGGGGTGGCGAGCAGTACTTC.

This clonotype was observed a few times. V usage is TRBV19 and J usage is TRBJ2-4, with D tentatively TRBD2 (6 bases). Germline V gene sequence: CDR1 LNHDA, CDR2 SQIVND (reference sequence). CDR3 size: 14 residues. The V gene lost 7 bases and the J gene lost 1 base, with 11 bases spanning the gap. DNA for the CDR3: TGTGCCAGTACCACGGGGGACGCCAAAAACATTCAGTACTTC. This sequence encodes CASTTGDAKNIQYF.

This clonotype has ten or more counts. The rearrangement uses TRBV12-3 or TRBV12-4 and TRBJ2-5, with D possibly TRBD1 on 5 matching bases. The CDR3 sequence is 12 residues long. V shed 6 bases and J shed 2 bases, with 7 bases lying between them. CDR3 sequence reads: CASRRTQETQYF. CDR3 coding DNA: TGTGCCAGCAGGAGGACACAAGAGACCCAGTACTTC.

This chain connects TRBV12-3 or TRBV12-4 to TRBJ1-1; TRBD1 matches 7 bases. V lost 5 bases to trimming and J lost 6 bases; unmatched junction nucleotides: 18. The CDR3 has 17 residues. The DNA for the CDR3 is TGTGCCAGCAGTCATGCCTACTGGACAGGTCCGTACCCTGAAGCTTTCTTT. Translated, it gives CASSHAYWTGPYPEAFF.

The chain is built from TRBV4-3 and TRBJ2-3; D may be TRBD2 (5 bases). Trimming left V 0 bases short and J 0 bases short, with 10 bases between. CDR1 LGHNA and CDR2 YSLEER come from the germline V gene. This CDR3 has 16 residues. The CDR3 sequence is CASSQDTRTSTDTQYF. The CDR3, as DNA: TGCGCCAGCAGCCAAGATACCAGGACTAGCACAGATACGCAGTATTTT.

The chain joins TRBV7-2 to TRBJ1-2, with D perhaps matching TRBD1 (6 bases). The CDR3 is made up of 17 amino acids. Trimming took off 1 base at V and 2 bases at J, with 17 bases between the two ends. CDR1 and CDR2 from the germline V gene are SGHTA and FQGNSA. The CDR3 region has the DNA TGTGCCAGCAGCTTAGGACCGGGGGGGCCCCTAAACTATGGCTACACCTTC. It translates to CASSLGPGGPLNYGYTF.

The chain joins TRBV7-3 to TRBJ2-1; D is unclear. This CDR3 has 11 residues. The V end lost 2 bases, the J end lost 8 bases, and 4 bases lay between the germline ends. Germline lookup yields CDR1 SGHTA and CDR2 FQGTGA. In nucleotides, the CDR3 is TGTGCCAGCAGCTTATTTGATGAGCAGTTCTTC. Amino acids: CASSLFDEQFF. Filled out from reference TRBV7-3 and TRBJ2-1, the complete variable domain reads GAGVSQTPSNKVTEKGKYVELRCDPISGHTALYWYRQSLGQGPEFLIYFQGTGAADDSGLPNDRFFAVRPEGSVSTLKIQRTERGDSAVYLCASSLFDEQFFGPGTRLTVL.

This clonotype was seen only a few times. The J gene is TRBJ2-2, the V gene TRBV4-1; D might be TRBD1 (5 bases). CDR3 length equals 13 residues. V lost 5 bases and J lost 6, with 10 bases in between. CDR1 and CDR2 (germline): MGHRA, YSYEKL. The CDR3 coding sequence is TGCGCCAGCAGCGGCAGGGTCCCCGGGGAGCTGTTTTTT. As protein: CASSGRVPGELFF.

This clonotype was seen a handful of times. This sequence joins TRBV4-2 and TRBJ2-2, with D possibly matching TRBD2 (6 bases). The germline CDR1 and CDR2 sequences are LGHNA and YNFKEQ. V was pared by 4 bases and J by 5 bases, with 14 bases between. There are 15 residues in the CDR3. Here the CDR3 reads CASSPTLGGTGELFF. Written as DNA, the CDR3 is TGTGCCAGCAGCCCAACCCTAGGAGGGACCGGGGAGCTGTTTTTT.

The CDR3 reads CSAGEGDGTDTQYF. DNA for the CDR3: TGCAGTGCTGGGGAGGGGGACGGCACAGATACGCAGTATTTT. The rearrangement links TRBV20-1 to TRBJ2-3; D perhaps matches TRBD2 (7 bases). The CDR3 loop spans 14 amino acids. Looked up from germline, CDR1 is DFQATT and CDR2 is SNEGSKA (reference sequence). Deletions cut 5 bases from V and 1 base from J, with 13 bases between.

This clonotype came up many times. The chain has TRBV12-3 or TRBV12-4 and TRBJ1-2, with 9 positions matching TRBD1. The junction had 18 bases not matched to a gene; V was cut back by 2 bases and J by 8 bases. There are 18 residues in the CDR3. The chain's CDR3 is CASSLYLPYVRDRDGYTF. The DNA for the CDR3 is TGTGCCAGCAGTTTATACCTCCCTTATGTACGGGACAGGGACGGCTACACCTTC.

The genes are TRBV9 and TRBJ2-1, with TRBD1 matching over 9 bases. CDR3 length: 15 amino acids. V shed 3 bases and J 9 bases; nucleotides not matched to a gene: 10. Germline loops: CDR1 SGDLS, CDR2 YYNGEE. The CDR3 region has the DNA TGTGCCAGCAGCGCCCGGGACAGGGCCCCTCCTGAGCAGTTCTTC. Translation gives CASSARDRAPPEQFF.

V gene TRBV19 combines with J gene TRBJ2-7; 9 bases are a match to TRBD1. Unmatched junction bases numbered 6, after V lost 6 bases and J lost 0 bases. The CDR3 has 15 amino acids. Germline lookup yields CDR1 LNHDA and CDR2 SQIVND (reference sequence). The CDR3 sequence: CASRTTGGTSYEQYF. The CDR3, as DNA: TGTGCCAGTAGGACGACAGGGGGGACCTCCTACGAGCAGTACTTC.

The rearrangement uses TRBV5-1 and TRBJ2-3, with 7 positions matching TRBD2. After removal of 1 base from V and 1 base from J, the junction contained 6 bases not matched to a gene. Germline CDR1 reads SGHRS; CDR2 reads YFSETQ. The CDR3 consists of 16 residues. This chain's CDR3 is CASSLMGGRGTDTQYF. In DNA form, the CDR3 reads TGCGCCAGCAGCTTGATGGGGGGGAGGGGCACAGATACGCAGTATTTT.

This clonotype came up a few times. The gene calls are TRBV29-1 and TRBJ2-5; TRBD2 aligns across 12 bases. CDR1 is SQVTM, CDR2 ANQGSEA, per germline. The CDR3 is 18 amino acids. Germline trimming cut 0 bases from V and 7 bases from J; bases unmatched to any gene: 15. The CDR3 nucleotides are TGCAGCGTTGAAGATCTCGGCGGGGCTAGCGGGGGGGCAGGGACCCAGTACTTC. Protein sequence: CSVEDLGGASGGAGTQYF.

The CDR3 nucleotides are TGCGCCAGCAGCTTGGCGCAGGGGGCCTATGAGCAGTTCTTC. This translates into CASSLAQGAYEQFF. This chain uses TRBV5-1 with TRBJ2-1, with TRBD1 identical over 8 bases. The V gene end was trimmed by 0 bases and the J gene end by 8 bases; junction bases not matched to a gene: 4. The CDR3 runs to 14 residues. Germline V gives CDR1 SGHRS, CDR2 YFSETQ.

This clonotype was seen only a few times. V usage is TRBV29-1 and J usage is TRBJ2-7, with a tentative D call TRBD1 (7 bases). Trimming pared 7 bases from V and 3 bases from J, leaving 10 bases between. Germline loops: CDR1 SQVTM, CDR2 ANQGSEA. The CDR3 loop spans 11 amino acids. CDR3 DNA sequence: TGCAGCGCGGGGGACAGCTACGAGCAGTACGTC. This sequence encodes CSAGDSYEQYV.

This chain links TRBV24-1 with TRBJ1-2; TRBD1 is a possible D gene (5 bases). Germline V gene sequence: CDR1 KGHDR, CDR2 SFDVKD. CDR3 length: 13 amino acids. V lost 4 bases and J lost 8, with 13 bases in between. CDR3 residues: CATSDRAQRGYTF. The CDR3 DNA sequence: TGTGCCACCAGTGACAGGGCCCAACGGGGCTACACCTTC.